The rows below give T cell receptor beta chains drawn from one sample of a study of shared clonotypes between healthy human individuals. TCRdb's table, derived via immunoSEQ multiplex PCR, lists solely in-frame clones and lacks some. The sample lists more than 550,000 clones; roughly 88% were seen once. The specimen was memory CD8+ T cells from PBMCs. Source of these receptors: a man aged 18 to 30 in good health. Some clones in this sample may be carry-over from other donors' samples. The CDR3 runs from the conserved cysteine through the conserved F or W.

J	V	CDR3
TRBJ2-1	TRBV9	CASSASLAGGLNEQFF
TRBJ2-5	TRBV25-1	CASSEDAVGEQYF
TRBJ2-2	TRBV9	CASKEGLGGELFF
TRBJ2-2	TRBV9	CASSGGVQGNTGELFF
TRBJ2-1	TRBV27	CASSWKTSGRAGDEQFF
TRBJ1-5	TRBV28	CASSYVTTVSNQPQHF
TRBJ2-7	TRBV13	CASSPRTLRPPHPYEQYF
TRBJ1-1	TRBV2	CASTEGLREAFF
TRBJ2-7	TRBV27	CASSTTGVWGGYEQYF
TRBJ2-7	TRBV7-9	CASSFGGTYEQYF
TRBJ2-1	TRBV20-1	CSAPTHEQFF
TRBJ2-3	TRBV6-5	CASSYLVSDTQYF
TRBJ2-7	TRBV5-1	CASSSGQGWDYEQYF
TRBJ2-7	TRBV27	CASAPGHPTYEQYF
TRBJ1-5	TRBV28	CASSPRLHQPQHF
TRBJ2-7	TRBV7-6	CASSLEVGYEQYF
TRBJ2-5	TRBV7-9	CASSLGLAEERWGETQYF
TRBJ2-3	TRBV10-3	CAISEYGSDTQYF
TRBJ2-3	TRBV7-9	CASSLATDTQYF
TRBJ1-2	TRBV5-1	CASSDPGTEFGGYTF
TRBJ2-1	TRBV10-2	CASSERGSSYNEQFF
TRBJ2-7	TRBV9	CASSVGSAAGIYEQYF
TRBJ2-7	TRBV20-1	CSARNYEQYF
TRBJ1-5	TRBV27	CASSLSWGWGNQPQHF
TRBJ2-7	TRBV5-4	CASSLENYEQYF
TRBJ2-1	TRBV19	CASSISSYNEQFF
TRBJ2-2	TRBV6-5	CASSPDRGKTGELFF
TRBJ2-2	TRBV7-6	CASRFTSGRVTGELFF
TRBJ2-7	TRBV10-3	CAISDILTYEQYF
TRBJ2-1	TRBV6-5	CASSYDASGAYNEQFF
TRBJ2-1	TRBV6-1	CASSAARVRGPISYNEQFF
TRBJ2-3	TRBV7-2	CASSLGVADTQYF
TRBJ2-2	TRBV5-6	CASSPTTRGAFAGELFF
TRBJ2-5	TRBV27	CASQGASGTQYF
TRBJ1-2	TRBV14	CASSQGDPTPITGYTF
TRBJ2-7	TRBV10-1	CASRGTGEQYF
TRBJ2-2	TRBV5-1	CASSLRTGLTGELFF
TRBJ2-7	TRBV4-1	CASSQEGVWTGFYEQYF
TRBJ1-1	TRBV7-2	CASSSGTGPTEAFF
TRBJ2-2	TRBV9	CASSVDREPYRLHGELFF
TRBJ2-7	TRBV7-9	CASDWAGGPNYEQYF
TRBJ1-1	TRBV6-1	CASSELELLNTEAFF
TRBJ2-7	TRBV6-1	CASSEVLYEQYF
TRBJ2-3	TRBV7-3	CASSWTGGPTDTQYF
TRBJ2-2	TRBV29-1	CSVSRTSGYTGELFF
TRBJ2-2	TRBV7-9	CASSLGEGGELFF
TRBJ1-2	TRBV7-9	CASSSPPGGYTF
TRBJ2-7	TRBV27	CASGGGSARFYEQYF
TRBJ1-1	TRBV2	CASSEYRGVGTEAFF
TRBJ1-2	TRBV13	CASSLGGQGVTYGYTF
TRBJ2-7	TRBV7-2	CASSGQGAPYEQYF
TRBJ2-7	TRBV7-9	CASSLGSGRQYEQYF
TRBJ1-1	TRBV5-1	CASSDGSILSWAEAFF
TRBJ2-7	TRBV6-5	CASSYGLAGAKEQYF
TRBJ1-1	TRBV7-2	CASSSGTETEAFF
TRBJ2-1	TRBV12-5	CASGLGTSFGEQFF
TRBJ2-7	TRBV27	CASRALRHYEQYF
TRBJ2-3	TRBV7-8	CASSTLAGGTDTQYF
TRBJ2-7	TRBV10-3	CAIRVTSGAYEQYF